The 7 T cell receptor beta chains below come from one sample, sequenced in a study of regulatory T cells in long-lasting Graves disease. CDR3 regions were amplified by Arm-PCR using iRepertoire HTBI primers to build TCR beta libraries. Each CDR3 protein gets one entry after TCRdb re-called the multiplex PCR reads with MiXCR. The sample includes a few hundred thousand distinct CDR3 sequences, about 15% of them seen just once. Time point here: newly diagnosed GD, antithyroid drugs for less than 3 months. From PBMCs, RNA was extracted and then used to make the TCR library. The data were also submitted as part of a second study, on T cells in Graves' hyperthyroidism and ophthalmopathy.

Sequences were derived from peripheral blood mononuclear cells (PBMCs), sampled at new diagnosis, from a patient treated with antithyroid drugs. These receptors all stem from a woman aged 40 to 49 with Graves disease.

The chain links TRBV27 to TRBJ2-1, with D perhaps matching TRBD2 (6 bases). Germline lookup yields CDR1 MNHEY and CDR2 SMNVEV (reference sequence). There are 17 residues in the CDR3. V shed 5 bases and J shed 2 bases, with 19 bases lying between them. The CDR3 is CASSPLLGGPAYNEQFF. In nucleotides, the CDR3 is TGTGCCAGCAGTCCCCTTCTCGGGGGACCGGCCTACAATGAGCAGTTCTTC.

This clonotype has a count of ten or more. The CDR3 sequence: CASSDGQGSQETQYF. The CDR3 nucleotides read TGTGCCAGCAGTGACGGCCAGGGCTCCCAAGAGACCCAGTACTTC. The V call is TRBV6-1, the J call TRBJ2-5, with D possibly being TRBD1 (5 bases). V gave up 3 bases and J gave up 1 base, with 12 bases separating them. The CDR3 has 15 residues. Germline loops: CDR1 MNHNS, CDR2 SASEGT.

The rearrangement uses TRBV6-1 and TRBJ2-7; 9 bases fit TRBD2. V was pared by 7 bases and J by 4 bases, with 5 bases of the junction left unmatched. The germline V gene encodes CDR1 MNHNS and CDR2 SASEGT. The CDR3 covers 13 residues. The CDR3 is CASKASGNYEQYF. In DNA, the CDR3 is TGTGCCAGCAAAGCTAGCGGGAATTACGAGCAGTACTTC.

This clonotype was counted at least ten times. The gene calls are TRBV2 and TRBJ1-1; D perhaps matches TRBD1 (6 bases). Trimming shortened V by 5 bases and J by 4 bases, and 11 bases separated the two germline ends. The CDR3 is 13 amino acids. From germline, CDR1 is SNHLY and CDR2 FYNNEI. This CDR3 is CASSRGPRTEAFF. For the CDR3, the DNA is TGTGCCAGCAGTCGGGGGCCTCGCACTGAAGCTTTCTTT.

The chain couples TRBV6-2 or TRBV6-3 to TRBJ2-1; 10 bases align to TRBD2. Germline V CDR1 and CDR2: MNHEY, SVGEGT. With 5 bases clipped from V and 7 bases from J, the junction kept 8 bases outside the gene matches. The CDR3 covers 15 residues. Here the CDR3 reads CASSEAGGFGNEQFF. CDR3 nucleotide sequence: TGTGCCAGCAGTGAAGCGGGAGGGTTTGGTAATGAGCAGTTCTTC.

This clonotype has at least ten counts. The chain employs TRBV27 and TRBJ1-4; D not resolved. This CDR3 is 14 amino acids long. V lost 6 bases and J lost 0, with 8 bases in between. CDR1 and CDR2 (germline): MNHEY, SMNVEV (reference sequence). The CDR3, as DNA: TGTGCCAGCAGAAGGATTGCAACTAATGAAAAACTGTTTTTT. This encodes CASRRIATNEKLFF.

This clonotype was detected only a few times. The J gene is TRBJ2-7, the V gene TRBV7-8, with 7 bases matching TRBD2. CDR3 size: 16 residues. The V gene's germline CDR1 is SGHVS and CDR2 FQNEAQ. J lost 5 bases, V lost 5 bases, and 15 bases had no gene match. In nucleotides, the CDR3 is TGTGCCAGCAGCAAAGGGAGGGGCCCGGGTGAGGACGAGCAGTACTTC. Residues: CASSKGRGPGEDEQYF.